These 21 T cell receptor beta chains were all obtained from the same sample, sequenced in a study of blood T cell repertoires in COVID-19 (dated by TCRdb to 2020 to 2021). The library came from the immunoSEQ multiplex PCR assay. Sourced from immuneACCESS, this table was stored by TCRdb with only in-frame sequences that have V and J called. A share of the clones is absent; for the studies checked, an unresolved V gene accounts for under half, and the remainder has no known explanation. This sample gives over 150,000 clones in total; more than 75% of them show up just once. About a tenth of the sample is in the top ten clones. What was sequenced was peripheral blood. The receptor source for this set is a woman between 70 and 85 years old with COVID-19, enrolled during active disease.

The chain uses TRBV6-1 and TRBJ1-1; D gene ambiguous. V dropped 3 bases and J dropped 0 bases, with 11 bases sitting between them. Germline values: CDR1 MNHNS, CDR2 SASEGT. The CDR3 contains 15 residues. CDR3 DNA sequence: TGTGCCAGCAGTGACGCAGGTATGATGAACACTGAAGCTTTCTTT. It codes for CASSDAGMMNTEAFF.

The chain combines TRBV3-1 (or the pseudogene TRBV3-2) with TRBJ2-7, with 9 bases lining up with TRBD1. J was trimmed by 0 bases and V by 2 bases; bases with no gene match: 8. CDR3 length: 17 amino acids. Germline values: CDR1 LGHDT, CDR2 YNNKEL (reference sequence). This CDR3 reads CASSQRRQGVYSYEQYF. CDR3 DNA sequence: TGTGCCAGCAGCCAAAGACGACAGGGGGTTTACTCCTACGAGCAGTACTTC.

This clone was seen only a few times. This chain joins TRBV11-2 and TRBJ2-3; tentatively, D is TRBD2 (7 bases). V was clipped by 0 bases and J by 7 bases, with 17 bases between them. Germline CDR1 is SGHAT and CDR2 is FQNNGV. The CDR3 contains 16 residues. CDR3 DNA sequence: TGTGCCAGCAGCTTAGATCCCGAGGGGGGGGTTTATACGCAGTATTTT. Its translation: CASSLDPEGGVYTQYF.

The chain has TRBV28 and TRBJ1-2; perhaps TRBD1 as D (6 bases). The ends were cut back, 3 bases at V and 6 bases at J, with 17 bases in the middle. CDR1 is MDHEN, CDR2 SYDVKM, per germline. CDR3 length: 15 residues. CDR3 residues: CASSLRDILINGYTF. The DNA for the CDR3 is TGTGCCAGCAGTTTGAGGGACATACTAATCAATGGCTACACCTTC.

The chain combines TRBV19 with TRBJ2-7, with a weak D call TRBD1 (5 bases). This CDR3 is 11 amino acids long. V shed 5 bases and J shed 9 bases, with 11 bases lying between them. Per germline, CDR1 LNHDA and CDR2 SQIVND (reference sequence). The CDR3 reads CASSPGFGQYF. The CDR3 region has the DNA TGTGCCAGTAGTCCAGGGTTCGGGCAGTACTTC.

The chain uses TRBV10-1 and TRBJ1-4; TRBD1 matches 8 bases. This CDR3 is built from 13 residues. The germline V gene encodes CDR1 WNHNN and CDR2 SYGVQD (reference sequence). J gave up 8 bases and V 6 bases, and 5 bases lay outside the gene matches. The CDR3 sequence: CASSRGLEEKLFF. The CDR3 DNA follows: TGCGCCAGCAGCAGGGGGCTTGAAGAAAAACTGTTTTTT.

This clone was recorded only once. V gene TRBV6-1 combines with J gene TRBJ1-3; 7 positions agree with TRBD1. Germline CDR1 reads MNHNS; CDR2 reads SASEGT. J gave up 1 base and V 2 bases, and 2 bases lay outside the gene matches. This CDR3 region has 15 residues. CDR3 in DNA: TGTGCCAGCAGTGAACAGGGGGGATCTGGAAACACCATATATTTT. This encodes CASSEQGGSGNTIYF.

The chain recombines TRBV5-5 with TRBJ2-5; TRBD2 agrees at 9 bases. From germline, CDR1 is SGHKS and CDR2 YYEKEE (reference sequence). This CDR3 spans 16 amino acids. The trim removed 4 bases at V and 0 bases at J, leaving 7 bases unmatched. The CDR3 here is CASSRAGGRNQETQYF. CDR3 in DNA: TGTGCCAGCAGCCGCGCGGGGGGGCGGAACCAAGAGACCCAGTACTTC. The variable domain in full, completed from reference TRBV5-5 and TRBJ2-5, reads DAGVTQSPTHLIKTRGQQVTLRCSPISGHKSVSWYQQVLGQGPQFIFQYYEKEERGRGNFPDRFSARQFPNYSSELNVNALLLGDSALYLCASSRAGGRNQETQYFGPGTRLLVL.

The chain uses TRBV19 and TRBJ2-5, with 15 positions matching TRBD2. In germline, CDR1 is LNHDA, CDR2 SQIVND (reference sequence). This CDR3 region has 17 residues. The V and J ends lost 5 bases and 5 bases, in that order; junction bases with no gene match: 9. CDR3 nucleotides: TGTGCCAGTAGTCGCGGGACTAGCGGGGGGCGCTGGGAGACCCAGTACTTC. Amino acid sequence: CASSRGTSGGRWETQYF.

V and J are TRBV19 and TRBJ1-5; possible D gene TRBD1, 6 bases. The CDR3 totals 17 residues. Deletions cut 3 bases from V and 2 bases from J, with 17 bases between. Germline loops: CDR1 LNHDA, CDR2 SQIVND (reference sequence). CDR3 in amino acids: CASSIKLGAERNQPQHF. As DNA, the CDR3 is TGTGCCAGTAGTATCAAGTTGGGGGCAGAGCGCAATCAGCCCCAGCATTTT.

The J gene is TRBJ2-7, the V gene TRBV19; 7 nucleotides line up with TRBD1. This CDR3 comprises 14 residues. Germline CDR1 reads LNHDA; CDR2 reads SQIVND (reference sequence). Losses at the gene ends were 6 bases for V and 7 bases for J; bases not matched to a gene: 12. CDR3 sequence: CASRREKGAREQYF. In DNA form, the CDR3 reads TGTGCCAGTAGGAGGGAGAAGGGGGCTCGGGAGCAGTACTTC.

The gene calls are TRBV27 and TRBJ1-5, with 10 bases lining up with TRBD1. V was pared by 6 bases and J by 5 bases, with 1 base of the junction left unmatched. Germline values: CDR1 MNHEY, CDR2 SMNVEV (reference sequence). This CDR3 comprises 13 residues. CDR3 DNA sequence: TGTGCCAGCAGGGGACAGGGGTATCAGCCCCAGCATTTT. Its translation is CASRGQGYQPQHF.

This chain links TRBV19 with TRBJ2-3; TRBD1 is a possible D gene (6 bases). This CDR3 region has 16 residues. The V gene lost 3 bases and the J gene lost 4 bases, with 17 bases spanning the gap. From germline, CDR1 is LNHDA and CDR2 SQIVND (reference sequence). This CDR3 reads CASSIGSVQGSDTQYF. The CDR3 DNA reads TGTGCCAGTAGTATTGGTTCTGTACAGGGATCAGATACGCAGTATTTT. Supplemented by reference TRBV19 and TRBJ2-3, the full variable domain reads DGGITQSPKYLFRKEGQNVTLSCEQNLNHDAMYWYRQDPGQGLRLIYYSQIVNDFQKGDIAEGYSVSREKKESFPLTVTSAQKNPTAFYLCASSIGSVQGSDTQYFGPGTRLTVL.

The V call is TRBV30, the J call TRBJ1-6; 7 positions match TRBD1. The CDR3 loop spans 16 amino acids. Germline V gives CDR1 GTSNPN, CDR2 SVGIG (reference sequence). Trimming at V came to 3 bases and at J to 0 bases, leaving 5 bases not matched to a gene. The CDR3 loop is CAWSGDSHSYNSPLHF. As DNA, the CDR3 is TGTGCCTGGAGCGGGGACAGCCACTCCTATAATTCACCCCTCCACTTT.

The V call is TRBV5-1, the J call TRBJ2-5, with 8 bases fitting TRBD1. Losses at the gene ends were 0 bases for V and 2 bases for J; bases not matched to a gene: 9. CDR1 SGHRS and CDR2 YFSETQ come from the germline V gene. This CDR3 is built from 17 residues. The CDR3 region has the DNA TGCGCCAGCAGCTTGGGGCAGGGGGCTTTATGGCAAGAGACCCAGTACTTC. As protein: CASSLGQGALWQETQYF.

The V call is TRBV5-4, the J call TRBJ1-4, with TRBD1 identical over 8 bases. The CDR3 covers 14 residues. V lost 3 bases and J lost 8; bases outside the gene matches: 6. Germline V gene lookup returns CDR1 SGHNT and CDR2 YYREEE (reference sequence). The DNA of the CDR3 is TGTGCCAGCAGCTCCCCGGGACAGGACGAAAAACTGTTTTTT. Protein sequence: CASSSPGQDEKLFF.

The rearrangement joins TRBV7-9 to TRBJ2-1; TRBD2 agrees at 9 bases. The CDR3 is 16 amino acids. J lost 1 base, V lost 4 bases, and 5 bases had no gene match. Germline V CDR1 and CDR2: SEHNR, FQNEAQ (reference sequence). CDR3 loop: CASSSQRGASYNEQFF. The CDR3 DNA sequence: TGTGCCAGCAGCTCCCAGCGGGGGGCTTCCTACAATGAGCAGTTCTTC.

V is TRBV18 and J is TRBJ2-7; D gene uncertain. Per germline, CDR1 KGHSH and CDR2 LQKENI. The germline V and J ends were trimmed by 6 bases and 5 bases, with 17 bases remaining between them. CDR3 size: 14 residues. The CDR3 loop is CASSQQGNEDEQYF. The DNA of the CDR3 is TGTGCCAGCTCTCAACAAGGCAACGAGGACGAGCAGTACTTC.

The rearrangement joins TRBV14 to TRBJ1-4; D is ambiguous. This CDR3 comprises 15 residues. Looked up from germline, CDR1 is SGHDN and CDR2 is FVKESK. Trimming cost V 1 base and J 7 bases, with 13 bases left between them. The CDR3 reads CASSQVRVSGEKLFF. The CDR3 DNA reads as TGTGCCAGCAGCCAAGTTAGGGTGAGCGGTGAAAAACTGTTTTTT.

This chain links TRBV7-3 with TRBJ2-2, with D perhaps TRBD2 (6 bases). Trimming cost V 3 bases and J 5 bases, with 13 bases left between them. The CDR3 is 15 amino acids. Germline lookup yields CDR1 SGHTA and CDR2 FQGTGA. This CDR3 is CASSLGPSDTGELFF. Written as DNA, the CDR3 is TGTGCCAGCAGCTTGGGCCCTAGCGATACCGGGGAGCTGTTTTTT. The full variable domain, completed using reference TRBV7-3 and TRBJ2-2, is GAGVSQTPSNKVTEKGKYVELRCDPISGHTALYWYRQSLGQGPEFLIYFQGTGAADDSGLPNDRFFAVRPEGSVSTLKIQRTERGDSAVYLCASSLGPSDTGELFFGEGSRLTVL.

The chain recombines TRBV18 with TRBJ1-4; D not certain. V was pared by 2 bases and J by 5 bases, with 12 bases between. The CDR3 runs 15 residues. Germline values: CDR1 KGHSH, CDR2 LQKENI. The CDR3 spells CASSPKTASNEKLFF. The CDR3 DNA follows: TGTGCCAGCTCACCAAAAACAGCTTCAAATGAAAAACTGTTTTTT.